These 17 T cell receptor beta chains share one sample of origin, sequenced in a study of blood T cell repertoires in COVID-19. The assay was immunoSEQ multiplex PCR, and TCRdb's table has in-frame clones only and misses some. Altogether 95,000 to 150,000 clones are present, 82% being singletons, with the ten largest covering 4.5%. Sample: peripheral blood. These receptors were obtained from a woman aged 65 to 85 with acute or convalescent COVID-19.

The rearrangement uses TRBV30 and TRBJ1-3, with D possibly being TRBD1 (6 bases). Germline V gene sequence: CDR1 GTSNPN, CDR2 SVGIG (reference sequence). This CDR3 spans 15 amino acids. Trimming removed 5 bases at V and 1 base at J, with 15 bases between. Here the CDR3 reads CAWHRDIVSGNTIYF. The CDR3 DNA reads TGTGCCTGGCACAGGGACATTGTGTCTGGAAACACCATATATTTT.

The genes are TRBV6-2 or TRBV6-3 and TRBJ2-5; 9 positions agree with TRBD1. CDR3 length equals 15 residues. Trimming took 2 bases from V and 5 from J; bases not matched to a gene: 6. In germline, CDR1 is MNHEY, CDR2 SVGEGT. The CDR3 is CASSYTDRGVETQYF. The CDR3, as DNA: TGTGCCAGCAGTTACACGGACAGGGGTGTGGAGACCCAGTACTTC.

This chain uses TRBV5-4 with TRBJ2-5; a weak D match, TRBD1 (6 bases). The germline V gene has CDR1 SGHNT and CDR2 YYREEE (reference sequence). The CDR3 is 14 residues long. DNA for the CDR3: TGTGCGGGGGAGACCGAAGAAGGGGGAGAGACCCAGTACTTC. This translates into CAGETEEGGETQYF.

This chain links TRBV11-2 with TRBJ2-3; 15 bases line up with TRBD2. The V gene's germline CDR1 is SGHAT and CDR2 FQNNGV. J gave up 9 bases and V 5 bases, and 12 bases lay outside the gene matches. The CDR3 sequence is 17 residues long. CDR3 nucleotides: TGTGCCAGCAGCGCCGGGACTAGCGGGGGGCCCCAAGGAACGCAGTATTTT. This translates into CASSAGTSGGPQGTQYF.

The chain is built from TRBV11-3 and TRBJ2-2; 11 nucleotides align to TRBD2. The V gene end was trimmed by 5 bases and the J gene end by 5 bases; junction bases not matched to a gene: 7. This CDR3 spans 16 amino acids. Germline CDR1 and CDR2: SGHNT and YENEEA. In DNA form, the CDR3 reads TGTGCCAGCAGCACCCTAGCGGGGGGAGGAACCGGGGAGCTGTTTTTT. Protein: CASSTLAGGGTGELFF.

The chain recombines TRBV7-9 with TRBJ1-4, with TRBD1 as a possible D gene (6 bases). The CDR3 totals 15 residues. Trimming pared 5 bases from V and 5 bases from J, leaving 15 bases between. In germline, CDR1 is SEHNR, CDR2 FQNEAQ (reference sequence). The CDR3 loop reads CASSPNRVQNEKLFF. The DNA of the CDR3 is TGTGCCAGCAGCCCCAACAGGGTACAAAATGAAAAACTGTTTTTT.

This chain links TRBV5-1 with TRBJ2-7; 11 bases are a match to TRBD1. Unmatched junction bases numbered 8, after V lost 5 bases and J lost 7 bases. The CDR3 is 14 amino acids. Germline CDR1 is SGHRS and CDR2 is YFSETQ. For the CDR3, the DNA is TGCGCCAGCAGTTCCGGACAGGGGGCGATTGAGCAGTACTTC. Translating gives CASSSGQGAIEQYF.

This chain's CDR3 is CASSVAGGYNEQFF. CDR3 DNA: TGTGCCAGCAGTGTAGCGGGGGGATACAATGAGCAGTTCTTC. The gene calls are TRBV6-2 or TRBV6-3 and TRBJ2-1; 10 positions match TRBD2. V was pared by 5 bases and J by 4 bases, with 2 bases of the junction left unmatched. CDR1 and CDR2 from the germline V gene are MNHEY and SVGEGT. The CDR3 is 14 residues long.

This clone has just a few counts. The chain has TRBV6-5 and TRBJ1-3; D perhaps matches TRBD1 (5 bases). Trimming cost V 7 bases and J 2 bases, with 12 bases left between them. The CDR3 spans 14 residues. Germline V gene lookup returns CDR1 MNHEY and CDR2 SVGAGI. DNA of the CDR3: TGTGCCAGCACTAAAACAGGAACTGGAAACACCATATATTTT. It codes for CASTKTGTGNTIYF.

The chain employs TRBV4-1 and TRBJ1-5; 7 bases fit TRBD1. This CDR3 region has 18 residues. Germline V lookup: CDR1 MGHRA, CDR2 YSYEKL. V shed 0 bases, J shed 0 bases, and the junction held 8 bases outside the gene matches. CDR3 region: CASSQDGQGVYSNQPQHF. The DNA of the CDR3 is TGCGCCAGCAGCCAAGACGGTCAGGGGGTTTATAGCAATCAGCCCCAGCATTTT.

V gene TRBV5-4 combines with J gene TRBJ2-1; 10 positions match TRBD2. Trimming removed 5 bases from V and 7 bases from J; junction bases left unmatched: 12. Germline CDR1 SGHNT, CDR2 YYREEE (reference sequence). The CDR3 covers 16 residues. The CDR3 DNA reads TGTGCCAGCAGGTCCCCCGGGACTAGCGTTGAGAATGAGCAGTTCTTC. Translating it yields CASRSPGTSVENEQFF.

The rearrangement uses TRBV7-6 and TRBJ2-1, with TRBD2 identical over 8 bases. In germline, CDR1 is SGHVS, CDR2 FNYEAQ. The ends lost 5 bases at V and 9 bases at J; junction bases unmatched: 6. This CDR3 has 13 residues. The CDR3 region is CASSPGGSGEQFF. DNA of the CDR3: TGTGCCAGCAGCCCGGGGGGGAGCGGTGAGCAGTTCTTC.

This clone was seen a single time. The CDR3 coding sequence is TGTGCCAGCAGCGTAGTAGCCGGACAGGGGGGGAACTATGGCTACACCTTC. Translated: CASSVVAGQGGNYGYTF. The V gene is TRBV7-2, the J gene TRBJ1-2; the match to TRBD1 covers 10 bases. From germline, CDR1 is SGHTA and CDR2 FQGNSA. The CDR3 totals 17 residues. V lost 5 bases to trimming and J lost 2 bases; unmatched junction nucleotides: 11. Combining the CDR3 with reference TRBV7-2 and TRBJ1-2 gives the whole variable domain GAGVSQSPSNKVTEKGKDVELRCDPISGHTALYWYRQSLGQGLEFLIYFQGNSAPDKSGLPSDRFSAERTGGSVSTLTIQRTQQEDSAVYLCASSVVAGQGGNYGYTFGSGTRLTVV.

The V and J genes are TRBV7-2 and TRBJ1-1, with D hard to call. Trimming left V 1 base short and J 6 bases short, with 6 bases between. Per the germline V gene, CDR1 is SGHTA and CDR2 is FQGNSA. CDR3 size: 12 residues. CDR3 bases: TGTGCCAGCAGCTTAGTGGGCGCTGAAGCTTTCTTT. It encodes CASSLVGAEAFF.

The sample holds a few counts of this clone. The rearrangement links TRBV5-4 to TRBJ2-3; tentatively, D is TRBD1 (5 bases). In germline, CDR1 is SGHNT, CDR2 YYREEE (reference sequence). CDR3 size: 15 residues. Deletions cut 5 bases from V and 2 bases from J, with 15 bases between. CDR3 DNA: TGTGCCAGCAGTTCCAGCCAGGGTAACACAGATACGCAGTATTTT. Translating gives CASSSSQGNTDTQYF.

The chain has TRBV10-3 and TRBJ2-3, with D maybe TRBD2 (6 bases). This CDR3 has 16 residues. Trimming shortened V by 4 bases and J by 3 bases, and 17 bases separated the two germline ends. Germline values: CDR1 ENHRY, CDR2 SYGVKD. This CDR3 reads CAISGGGASRTDTQYF. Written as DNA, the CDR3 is TGTGCCATCAGTGGCGGAGGGGCGTCGCGGACAGATACGCAGTATTTT.

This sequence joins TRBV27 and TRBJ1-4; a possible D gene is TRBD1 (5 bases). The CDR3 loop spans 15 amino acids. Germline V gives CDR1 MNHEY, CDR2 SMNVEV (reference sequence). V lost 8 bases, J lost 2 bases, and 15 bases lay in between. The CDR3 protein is CASRYGGATNEKLFF. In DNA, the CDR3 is TGTGCCAGCCGCTATGGCGGGGCCACTAATGAAAAACTGTTTTTT. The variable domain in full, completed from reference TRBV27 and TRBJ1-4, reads EAQVTQNPRYLITVTGKKLTVTCSQNMNHEYMSWYRQDPGLGLRQIYYSMNVEVTDKGDVPEGYKVSRKEKRNFPLILESPSPNQTSLYFCASRYGGATNEKLFFGSGTQLSVL.